This T cell receptor (beta chain) was captured by sequencing in a study of blood T cell repertoires in COVID-19. Germline lookup yields CDR1 LGHDT and CDR2 YNNKEL (reference sequence). The CDR3 contains 15 residues. V lost 1 base, J lost 10 bases, and 2 bases stayed unmatched. The assay was immunoSEQ multiplex PCR, and TCRdb's table has in-frame clones only and misses some. The profile shows fewer than 200,000 clones, 80% to 90% of them singletons. The material sequenced was peripheral blood. V gene TRBV3-1 (or the pseudogene TRBV3-2) combines with J gene TRBJ2-1; TRBD2 aligns across 15 bases. The TCR was taken from a man in his 70s with active or convalescent COVID-19. This CDR3 is CASSQGTSGGVEQFF. CDR3 bases: TGTGCCAGCAGCCAAGGGACTAGCGGGGGGGTCGAGCAGTTCTTC.